The 24 T cell receptor beta chains reported below all come from one sample, sequenced in a study of cytomegalovirus exposure and HLA in healthy donors. Vbeta (60) and Jbeta (13) primers were used in the PCR. TCRdb's table, derived via immunoSEQ multiplex PCR, lists solely in-frame clones and lacks some. This table has 150,000 to 200,000 clones, approximately 11% appearing once. Sequencing input: PBMCs. The receptors here all came from a man between 45 and 60 years old in good health and CMV-seropositive.

This clone has only a few counts. The rearrangement uses TRBV28 and TRBJ2-5; a weak D match, TRBD2 (5 bases). Germline values: CDR1 MDHEN, CDR2 SYDVKM. The CDR3 sequence is 12 residues long. V was clipped by 3 bases and J by 6 bases, with 8 bases between them. The DNA of the CDR3 is TGTGCCAGCAGTTTGAACGGGAAGACCCAGTACTTC. Its protein product is CASSLNGKTQYF.

The chain links TRBV7-3 to TRBJ1-1; 8 bases are a match to TRBD1. Losses at the gene ends were 8 bases for V and 6 bases for J; bases not matched to a gene: 8. The CDR3 runs to 13 residues. Germline V gives CDR1 SGHTA, CDR2 FQGTGA. The chain's CDR3 is CASARAGGAEAFF. For the CDR3, the DNA is TGTGCCAGCGCCAGGGCAGGGGGCGCTGAAGCTTTCTTT.

The table lists this clone with a few counts. The chain joins TRBV5-4 to TRBJ1-5, with a weak D call TRBD1 (6 bases). The CDR3 has 13 amino acids. V was trimmed by 4 bases and J by 6 bases, leaving 11 bases between them. CDR1 and CDR2 from the germline V gene are SGHNT and YYREEE (reference sequence). CDR3 in DNA: TGTGCCAGCAGCGAAGGGGGGGGTCAGCCCCAGCATTTT. Translating gives CASSEGGGQPQHF. Based on the CDR3 plus reference TRBV5-4 and TRBJ1-5, the full variable domain is ETGVTQSPTHLIKTRGQQVTLRCSSQSGHNTVSWYQQALGQGPQFIFQYYREEENGRGNFPPRFSGLQFPNYSSELNVNALELDDSALYLCASSEGGGQPQHFGDGTRLSIL.

The chain couples TRBV11-3 to TRBJ2-3, with 9 bases identical to TRBD1. The CDR3 extends over 15 amino acids. Per the germline V gene, CDR1 is SGHNT and CDR2 is YENEEA. Trimming cost V 1 base and J 5 bases; bases outside gene matches: 4. The CDR3 region has the DNA TGTGCCAGCAGCTTAGTAACAGGGGGCAGAGATACGCAGTATTTT. This codes for CASSLVTGGRDTQYF.

The rearrangement uses TRBV23-1 and TRBJ1-4; TRBD1 agrees at 12 bases. TRBV23-1 is designated an ORF whose function remains uncertain. V was clipped by 5 bases and J by 7 bases; unmatched bases: 2. The CDR3 consists of 14 residues. CDR3 sequence: CASSWDRGREKLFF. CDR3 nucleotides: TGCGCCAGCAGTTGGGACAGGGGGCGTGAAAAACTGTTTTTT.

This clone came up a few times. This chain links TRBV9 with TRBJ2-3; 11 positions agree with TRBD2. The CDR3 is 16 amino acids. V shed 0 bases, J shed 1 base, and the junction held 1 base outside the gene matches. Germline V CDR1 and CDR2: SGDLS, YYNGEE. The CDR3 region is CASSVELAGGTDTQYF. CDR3 coding DNA: TGTGCCAGCAGCGTAGAACTAGCGGGAGGCACAGATACGCAGTATTTT.

This clone was counted a few times. V and J are TRBV28 and TRBJ2-1, with D perhaps TRBD2 (7 bases). Germline V gives CDR1 MDHEN, CDR2 SYDVKM. This CDR3 has 15 residues. Trimming left V 7 bases short and J 5 bases short, with 18 bases between. DNA of the CDR3: TGTGCCAGCACCCCATCCGGGGGGCCGGACAATGAGCAGTTCTTC. Protein sequence: CASTPSGGPDNEQFF.

For the CDR3, the DNA is TGTGCCAGCAGCTCGACAGATATCAATTCACCCCTCCACTTT. The encoded protein is CASSSTDINSPLHF. The rearrangement links TRBV11-2 to TRBJ1-6; TRBD1 is a possible D gene (5 bases). Germline CDR1 SGHAT, CDR2 FQNNGV. CDR3 size: 14 residues. V dropped 4 bases and J dropped 7 bases, with 11 bases sitting between them.

The chain recombines TRBV6-5 with TRBJ1-1, with 8 bases matching TRBD1. Unmatched junction bases numbered 6, after V lost 2 bases and J lost 7 bases. The CDR3 is 14 residues long. CDR1 and CDR2 (germline): MNHEY, SVGAGI. CDR3 coding DNA: TGTGCCAGCAGTTACGCAGGGGGCTTAGGTGAAGCTTTCTTT. Amino acid sequence: CASSYAGGLGEAFF.

In this sample, this clone turned up a few times. The V and J genes are TRBV5-8 and TRBJ1-2; D possibly corresponds to TRBD1 (5 bases). Germline lookup yields CDR1 SGHTS and CDR2 YDEGEE. The V and J ends lost 4 bases and 4 bases respectively, with 11 bases between them. The CDR3 runs to 13 residues. The CDR3 loop reads CASSNDSTYGYTF. CDR3 sequence (DNA): TGTGCCAGCAGCAACGACAGTACCTATGGCTACACCTTC. The entire variable domain, with the rest obtained from reference TRBV5-8 and TRBJ1-2, is as follows: EAGVTQSPTHLIKTRGQQATLRCSPISGHTSVYWYQQALGLGLQFLLWYDEGEERNRGNFPPRFSGRQFPNYSSELNVNALELEDSALYLCASSNDSTYGYTFGSGTRLTVV.

The gene calls are TRBV7-2 and TRBJ1-2; the D gene is possibly TRBD1 (5 bases). CDR1 and CDR2 (germline): SGHTA, FQGNSA. Trimming pared 1 base from V and 8 bases from J, leaving 14 bases between. The CDR3 extends over 14 amino acids. The CDR3 DNA follows: TGTGCCAGCAGCTTAGACAGGTCCGGGTACGGCTACACCTTC. The encoded protein is CASSLDRSGYGYTF.

This clone has more than one count but fewer than ten. The chain recombines TRBV29-1 with TRBJ2-1; tentatively, D is TRBD1 (5 bases). The CDR3 runs to 15 residues. From germline, CDR1 is SQVTM and CDR2 ANQGSEA. The V end was cut by 0 bases, the J end by 4 bases, with 13 bases between. The DNA of the CDR3 is TGCAGCGTTGAAGATTCTAGGGGCTATTACAATGAGCAGTTCTTC. This encodes CSVEDSRGYYNEQFF.

The chain recombines TRBV2 with TRBJ2-1, with D perhaps matching TRBD2 (7 bases). CDR1 is SNHLY and CDR2 is FYNNEI in the germline V gene. The V end lost 8 bases, the J end lost 3 bases, and 11 bases lay between the germline ends. The CDR3 has 13 residues. The DNA for the CDR3 is TGTGCCAGCGGGGGGGCCGTCTACAATGAGCAGTTCTTC. Encoded protein: CASGGAVYNEQFF.

This chain connects TRBV4-2 to TRBJ1-4; tentatively, D is TRBD1 (5 bases). V dropped 0 bases and J dropped 8 bases, with 13 bases sitting between them. The CDR3 extends over 15 amino acids. Germline V gene sequence: CDR1 LGHNA, CDR2 YNFKEQ. CDR3 DNA sequence: TGTGCCAGCAGCCAAGAGCTCAGGGCACGGGAAAAACTGTTTTTT. Translating it yields CASSQELRAREKLFF.

With regard to this clone: A junction boundary mismatches the germline segment, possibly from a read error. The DNA for the CDR3 is TGTGCCTGGAGTGTAGAACCCTATTGCTACACCTTC. It encodes CAWSVEPYCYTF. The V gene is TRBV30, the J gene TRBJ1-2, with unresolved D. The CDR3 length is 12 residues. Looked up from germline, CDR1 is GTSNPN and CDR2 is SVGIG (reference sequence). Based on the CDR3 plus reference TRBV30 and TRBJ1-2, the full variable domain is SQTIHQWPATLVQPVGSPLSLECTVEGTSNPNLYWYRQAAGRGLQLLFYSVGIGQISSEVPQNLSASRPQDRQFILSSKKLLLSDSGFYLCAWSVEPYCYTFGSGTRLTVV.

This clone has just a few counts. The chain employs TRBV5-4 and TRBJ1-2; a weak D match, TRBD1 (6 bases). Trimming took off 4 bases at V and 2 bases at J, with 9 bases between the two ends. The germline CDR1 and CDR2 sequences are SGHNT and YYREEE (reference sequence). CDR3 length: 13 amino acids. The CDR3: CASSLGTNYGYTF. The CDR3 bases are TGTGCCAGCAGCCTAGGGACAAACTATGGCTACACCTTC. The full variable domain, completed using reference TRBV5-4 and TRBJ1-2, is ETGVTQSPTHLIKTRGQQVTLRCSSQSGHNTVSWYQQALGQGPQFIFQYYREEENGRGNFPPRFSGLQFPNYSSELNVNALELDDSALYLCASSLGTNYGYTFGSGTRLTVV.

This clone occurred a few times. J is TRBJ1-1 and V is TRBV5-1; D is ambiguous. The V gene lost 5 bases and the J gene lost 1 base, with 9 bases spanning the gap. The length of the CDR3 is 13 residues. Germline lookup yields CDR1 SGHRS and CDR2 YFSETQ. CDR3 sequence reads: CASSRSSNTEAFF. The CDR3 nucleotides read TGCGCCAGCAGTCGTTCTTCGAACACTGAAGCTTTCTTT.

The table lists this clone with a few counts. Here the CDR3 DNA reads TGCGCCAGCAGCTTGGAGGGACTAGCCATTGGCATTCAGTACTTC. It yields the protein CASSLEGLAIGIQYF. This chain uses TRBV5-1 with TRBJ2-4; TRBD2 aligns across 9 bases. This CDR3 is 15 amino acids long. The germline gives CDR1 SGHRS, CDR2 YFSETQ. Germline trimming cut 0 bases from V and 9 bases from J; bases unmatched to any gene: 7.

The chain links TRBV29-1 to TRBJ1-1; D not certain. The CDR3 contains 11 residues. V dropped 4 bases and J dropped 7 bases, with 10 bases sitting between them. CDR1 is SQVTM, CDR2 ANQGSEA, per germline. The CDR3 protein is CSVVRGFEAFF. The CDR3 DNA reads TGCAGCGTTGTTCGGGGTTTTGAAGCTTTCTTT.

This chain links TRBV7-2 with TRBJ2-7; 7 bases agree with TRBD2. CDR1 and CDR2 from the germline V gene are SGHTA and FQGNSA. V lost 6 bases, J lost 6 bases, and 8 bases stayed unmatched. There are 13 residues in the CDR3. CDR3 sequence reads: CASRPGGPGEQYF. The CDR3 DNA is TGTGCCAGCAGGCCGGGGGGTCCGGGCGAGCAGTACTTC. Filled out from reference TRBV7-2 and TRBJ2-7, the complete variable domain reads GAGVSQSPSNKVTEKGKDVELRCDPISGHTALYWYRQSLGQGLEFLIYFQGNSAPDKSGLPSDRFSAERTGGSVSTLTIQRTQQEDSAVYLCASRPGGPGEQYFGPGTRLTVT.

The V and J genes are TRBV11-2 and TRBJ2-7; 11 bases map to TRBD1. The germline CDR1 and CDR2 sequences are SGHAT and FQNNGV. The CDR3 has 15 residues. Trimming cost V 6 bases and J 5 bases; bases outside gene matches: 9. The CDR3 region has the DNA TGTGCCAGCAGTTCCATAGGGACAGGGGGGAACGAGCAGTACTTC. Protein sequence: CASSSIGTGGNEQYF.

A note on this clone: It is likely a read error, because the conserved phenylalanine at the end of the CDR3 is missing. Because the CDR3's place on the DNA is in doubt, the DNA is left out and the CDR3 is given as listed by TCRdb. The CDR3 protein is CASSHLGTPGPFL. The rearrangement joins TRBV4-3 to TRBJ1-1; the D call of TRBD1 is as the table states it, not checked on the DNA. The CDR3 spans 13 amino acids, including both terminal residues. The germline V gene has CDR1 LGHNA and CDR2 YSLEER.

This clone has just a few counts. The rearrangement uses TRBV7-9 and TRBJ1-2; 8 nucleotides align to TRBD1. The CDR3 is made up of 16 amino acids. The V segment lost 5 bases and the J segment 4 bases; nucleotides outside the gene matches: 12. Per germline, CDR1 SEHNR and CDR2 FQNEAQ (reference sequence). CDR3 residues: CASSPRTGGRIYGYTF. The DNA for the CDR3 is TGTGCCAGCAGCCCCAGAACAGGGGGTCGGATCTATGGCTACACCTTC.

The rearrangement uses TRBV18 and TRBJ2-3; D is possibly TRBD2 (5 bases). V lost 2 bases to trimming and J lost 5 bases, with 14 bases between them. Germline assignment: CDR1 KGHSH and CDR2 LQKENI. The CDR3 has 15 residues. This CDR3 reads CASSPGSPRGDTQYF. In DNA form, the CDR3 reads TGTGCCAGCTCACCAGGGAGCCCCCGAGGAGATACGCAGTATTTT. The full variable domain, its missing parts supplied by reference TRBV18 and TRBJ2-3, is NAGVMQNPRHLVRRRGQEARLRCSPMKGHSHVYWYRQLPEEGLKFMVYLQKENIIDESGMPKERFSAEFPKEGPSILRIQQVVRGDSAAYFCASSPGSPRGDTQYFGPGTRLTVL.